The 24 T cell receptor beta chains listed next were all sequenced from one sample in a study of blood T cell repertoires in COVID-19. The repertoire was sequenced with immunoSEQ multiplex PCR; TCRdb's copy has only in-frame clones and lacks some. This table holds 110,000 or so clones, roughly four fifths found once. Sequencing used peripheral blood. Receptors were obtained from a man in his fifties with acute or convalescent COVID-19.

The V call is TRBV10-3, the J call TRBJ1-2; a weak D match, TRBD1 (5 bases). V was cut by 5 bases and J by 3 bases, with 16 bases left in between. This CDR3 has 15 residues. Germline V gene sequence: CDR1 ENHRY, CDR2 SYGVKD. As DNA, the CDR3 is TGTGCCATCAGTCTGGCGGGGGTTTCGGACTATGGCTACACCTTC. Translation gives CAISLAGVSDYGYTF.

In this sample, this clone turned up a few times. The chain has TRBV2 and TRBJ1-5; D is unclear. The CDR3 covers 17 residues. Germline V lookup: CDR1 SNHLY, CDR2 FYNNEI. V was trimmed by 7 bases and J by 6 bases, leaving 25 bases between them. For the CDR3, the DNA is TGTGCCAGCACCCCGCGCGCCGCCGGCGGGTGGAGTCAGCCCCAGCATTTT. This codes for CASTPRAAGGWSQPQHF.

The rearrangement uses TRBV30 and TRBJ2-5; 8 positions agree with TRBD2. CDR3 length: 16 amino acids. Germline V lookup: CDR1 GTSNPN, CDR2 SVGIG (reference sequence). V shed 1 base, J shed 1 base, and the junction held 8 bases outside the gene matches. The CDR3 spells CAWSEKAGGAQETQYF. The CDR3 bases are TGTGCCTGGAGTGAGAAAGCCGGGGGGGCCCAAGAGACCCAGTACTTC.

The V gene is TRBV6-1, the J gene TRBJ2-7, with unresolved D. The length of the CDR3 is 13 residues. Trimming cost V 0 bases and J 5 bases, with 8 bases left between them. CDR1 MNHNS and CDR2 SASEGT come from the germline V gene. In nucleotides, the CDR3 is TGTGCCAGCAGTGAAGCTGTTCGGGACGAGCAGTACTTC. Translation: CASSEAVRDEQYF.

The count of this clone is one. CDR3: CATSPRGGKDQPQHF. For the CDR3, the DNA is TGTGCCACCAGTCCTCGTGGGGGGAAGGATCAGCCCCAGCATTTT. The chain has TRBV24-1 and TRBJ1-5, with a weak D call TRBD1 (5 bases). This CDR3 has 15 amino acids. V was pared by 6 bases and J by 5 bases, with 16 bases between. From germline, CDR1 is KGHDR and CDR2 SFDVKD.

V usage is TRBV27 and J usage is TRBJ1-5; D might be TRBD1 (6 bases). CDR1 MNHEY and CDR2 SMNVEV come from the germline V gene (reference sequence). The V end was cut by 5 bases, the J end by 3 bases, with 17 bases between. The CDR3 extends over 16 amino acids. This chain's CDR3 is CASSPPTGDYNQPQHF. In nucleotides, the CDR3 is TGTGCCAGCAGTCCACCGACAGGAGATTACAATCAGCCCCAGCATTTT.

The chain uses TRBV5-1 and TRBJ2-1, with a tentative D call TRBD2 (6 bases). CDR3 size: 15 residues. The V gene lost 5 bases and the J gene lost 12 bases, with 24 bases spanning the gap. Germline V gene data show CDR1 as SGHRS and CDR2 as YFSETQ. CDR3 bases: TGCGCCAGCAGTCTGGGGCTAGCGTACGAGCAGAGGCAGTTCTTC. It is translated as CASSLGLAYEQRQFF.

V is TRBV19 and J is TRBJ2-2; TRBD1 matches at 7 bases. This CDR3 spans 14 amino acids. J lost 4 bases, V lost 4 bases, and 3 bases had no gene match. Germline assignment: CDR1 LNHDA and CDR2 SQIVND (reference sequence). CDR3 loop: CASSRGQSTGELFF. The CDR3 DNA sequence: TGTGCCAGTAGTAGGGGACAGTCCACCGGGGAGCTGTTTTTT.

This chain joins TRBV5-1 and TRBJ2-3; 10 nucleotides align to TRBD2. Looked up from germline, CDR1 is SGHRS and CDR2 is YFSETQ. This CDR3 spans 16 amino acids. With V trimmed by 7 bases and J by 1 base, 9 bases remained unmatched. CDR3 nucleotides: TGCGCCAGCGTCGCTAGCGGGGGCTCGGGCACAGATACGCAGTATTTT. Translating it yields CASVASGGSGTDTQYF.

V gene TRBV19 combines with J gene TRBJ2-3, with 7 bases lining up with TRBD2. The CDR3 length is 15 residues. Germline CDR1 and CDR2: LNHDA and SQIVND (reference sequence). With 6 bases clipped from V and 2 bases from J, the junction kept 8 bases outside the gene matches. The CDR3 spells CASSPRREHTDTQYF. The DNA for the CDR3 is TGTGCCAGTAGCCCCCGGCGGGAGCACACAGATACGCAGTATTTT.

V is TRBV27 and J is TRBJ1-6, with 7 bases aligning to TRBD1. This CDR3 is 14 amino acids long. CDR1 is MNHEY and CDR2 is SMNVEV in the germline V gene (reference sequence). V gave up 3 bases and J gave up 10 bases; unmatched junction bases: 6. The CDR3 sequence is CASSLMTGTSPLHF. The DNA for the CDR3 is TGTGCCAGCAGTTTGATGACAGGGACGTCACCCCTCCACTTT.

The rearrangement uses TRBV12-3 or TRBV12-4 and TRBJ2-1; weak D call: TRBD2 (6 bases). This CDR3 is built from 12 residues. V lost 8 bases and J lost 12, with 17 bases in between. In nucleotides, the CDR3 is TGTGCCAGCCACTCCTCCCGGGGAGGGCAGTTCTTC. This gives the protein CASHSSRGGQFF.

The V and J genes are TRBV11-2 and TRBJ1-4, with D maybe TRBD1 (5 bases). Trimming took off 0 bases at V and 4 bases at J, with 9 bases between the two ends. Germline V gene data show CDR1 as SGHAT and CDR2 as FQNNGV. This CDR3 contains 15 residues. The CDR3 DNA follows: TGTGCCAGCAGCTTAGAGGGGCAGGTTAATGAAAAACTGTTTTTT. It yields the protein CASSLEGQVNEKLFF.

This rearrangement joins TRBV7-3 to TRBJ2-2; 8 nucleotides align to TRBD1. CDR3 length equals 17 residues. The germline V gene encodes CDR1 SGHTA and CDR2 FQGTGA. The J segment lost 3 bases and the V segment lost 1 base, leaving 7 bases of the junction unmatched. The DNA for the CDR3 is TGTGCCAGCAGCTTAATGGTGGCAGGGGGCGACACCGGGGAGCTGTTTTTT. Translated: CASSLMVAGGDTGELFF.

This clone was found once. CDR3 coding DNA: TGTGCCAGCAGCCAAGGCGCGTATGAAAAACTGTTTTTT. Protein: CASSQGAYEKLFF. The chain carries TRBV3-1 (or the pseudogene TRBV3-2) and TRBJ1-4; D uncertain. The CDR3 runs to 13 residues. Germline-derived CDR1 and CDR2 are LGHDT and YNNKEL (reference sequence). V was cut by 1 base and J by 6 bases, with 6 bases left in between.

This clone has just a few counts. V gene TRBV28 combines with J gene TRBJ1-5; D unresolved. The CDR3 is made up of 17 amino acids. V dropped 2 bases and J dropped 0 bases, with 14 bases sitting between them. In germline, CDR1 is MDHEN, CDR2 SYDVKM. The CDR3, as DNA: TGTGCCAGCAGTTTAACGACACTTGGCTATAGCAATCAGCCCCAGCATTTT. It codes for CASSLTTLGYSNQPQHF.

The chain couples TRBV9 to TRBJ2-1; 13 bases align to TRBD2. This CDR3 spans 18 amino acids. Per germline, CDR1 SGDLS and CDR2 YYNGEE. The V gene end was trimmed by 0 bases and the J gene end by 4 bases; junction bases not matched to a gene: 7. DNA for the CDR3: TGTGCCAGCAGCGTAGCCCCACTAGCGGGAGGGGGGTACAATGAGCAGTTCTTC. Encoded protein: CASSVAPLAGGGYNEQFF.

CDR3 nucleotide sequence: TGTGCCAGCAGCCCCCAGGGCAGGGGCCCAGATACGCAGTATTTT. Translation: CASSPQGRGPDTQYF. The rearrangement links TRBV9 to TRBJ2-3, with D perhaps TRBD1 (6 bases). The CDR3 is 15 residues long. Germline V CDR1 and CDR2: SGDLS, YYNGEE. Between the trimmed V and J ends, which lost 4 bases and 4 bases, there was a span of 16 bases.

This chain uses TRBV25-1 with TRBJ1-6, with D perhaps TRBD1 (5 bases). This CDR3 is 14 amino acids long. The V gene's germline CDR1 is MGHDK and CDR2 SYGVNS. V gave up 4 bases and J gave up 1 base, with 5 bases separating them. The CDR3 sequence: CASSAGSYNSPLHF. The CDR3, as DNA: TGTGCCAGCAGTGCAGGGTCCTATAATTCACCCCTCCACTTT.

In DNA, the CDR3 is TGTGCCAGCAGTGAGTTGGGACTAGCGGGGGGGCCGAATGAGCAGTTCTTC. Amino acid sequence: CASSELGLAGGPNEQFF. This sequence joins TRBV6-4 and TRBJ2-1; 16 nucleotides match TRBD2. The CDR3 extends over 17 amino acids. V lost 3 bases to trimming and J lost 7 bases; unmatched junction nucleotides: 6. Per germline, CDR1 MRHNA and CDR2 SNTAGT.

The gene calls are TRBV27 and TRBJ2-6, with D possibly being TRBD2 (5 bases). The CDR3 runs 17 residues. Trimming pared 5 bases from V and 0 bases from J, leaving 14 bases between. CDR1 and CDR2 from the germline V gene are MNHEY and SMNVEV (reference sequence). The CDR3 is CASSIGIAYSGANVLTF. The DNA of the CDR3 is TGTGCCAGCAGTATCGGGATAGCTTACTCTGGGGCCAACGTCCTGACTTTC.

The rearrangement joins TRBV28 to TRBJ2-7; TRBD1 matches 7 bases. V gave up 3 bases and J gave up 6 bases; unmatched junction bases: 14. CDR1 MDHEN and CDR2 SYDVKM come from the germline V gene. The CDR3 is made up of 16 amino acids. DNA of the CDR3: TGTGCCAGCAGTTTTCGGTCCCGGACAGGAGGCGTCGAGCAGTACTTC. It specifies CASSFRSRTGGVEQYF.

This clone occurred a few times. J is TRBJ2-5 and V is TRBV11-2; 8 nucleotides align to TRBD2. V was clipped by 4 bases and J by 5 bases; unmatched bases: 9. CDR3 length equals 15 residues. Germline V gene sequence: CDR1 SGHAT, CDR2 FQNNGV. CDR3 DNA: TGTGCCAGCAGCTCCCCTCGGGGGGGCCGCGAGACCCAGTACTTC. Translated, it gives CASSSPRGGRETQYF.

The chain is built from TRBV27 and TRBJ1-1, with 7 bases identical to TRBD1. With 5 bases clipped from V and 1 base from J, the junction kept 7 bases outside the gene matches. The CDR3 has 15 residues. Per the germline V gene, CDR1 is MNHEY and CDR2 is SMNVEV (reference sequence). In DNA form, the CDR3 reads TGTGCCAGCAGTCTGAACCCAGGGGGGAACACTGAAGCTTTCTTT. It specifies CASSLNPGGNTEAFF.